These 5 T cell receptor beta chains were all obtained from the same sample, sequenced in a study of T cell changes during pregnancy in multiple sclerosis. Sequencing used immunoSEQ multiplex PCR; TCRdb keeps in-frame clones, though not all of them. Of under 95,000 clones listed, approximately 92% are singletons. Source: peripheral blood, taken after pregnancy. The receptor set was obtained from a female donor with multiple sclerosis, enrolled in a pregnancy study.

Only a few counts were recorded for this clone. The chain recombines TRBV28 with TRBJ1-5; 8 nucleotides agree with TRBD1. V was clipped by 6 bases and J by 6 bases; unmatched bases: 10. The CDR3 runs 15 residues. Germline CDR1 and CDR2: MDHEN and SYDVKM. In nucleotides, the CDR3 is TGTGCCAGCAGATCTCTCACAGGGGGGGCTCAGCCCCAGCATTTT. This sequence encodes CASRSLTGGAQPQHF. Variable domain in full (rest from reference TRBV28 and TRBJ1-5): DVKVTQSSRYLVKRTGEKVFLECVQDMDHENMFWYRQDPGLGLRLIYFSYDVKMKEKGDIPEGYSVSREKKERFSLILESASTNQTSMYLCASRSLTGGAQPQHFGDGTRLSIL.

The rearrangement joins TRBV27 to TRBJ1-5; 9 nucleotides match TRBD1. The CDR3 length is 17 residues. Per germline, CDR1 MNHEY and CDR2 SMNVEV (reference sequence). V shed 5 bases, J shed 6 bases, and the junction held 14 bases outside the gene matches. The CDR3, as DNA: TGTGCCAGCAGTCCTCATCCCGGGACAGGGAATTTTCAGCCCCAGCATTTT. It specifies CASSPHPGTGNFQPQHF.

The J gene is TRBJ2-5, the V gene TRBV5-1; TRBD1 matches at 8 bases. The CDR3 consists of 14 residues. Trimming took 4 bases from V and 3 from J; bases not matched to a gene: 5. CDR1 SGHRS and CDR2 YFSETQ come from the germline V gene. The CDR3 is CASSMDRAEETQYF. CDR3 nucleotides: TGCGCCAGCAGCATGGACAGGGCCGAAGAGACCCAGTACTTC.

V is TRBV27 and J is TRBJ1-1; D uncertain. The CDR3 contains 14 residues. Deletions cut 2 bases from V and 5 bases from J, with 12 bases between. Germline V gives CDR1 MNHEY, CDR2 SMNVEV (reference sequence). The CDR3 is CASSLAPQWTEAFF. CDR3 nucleotides: TGTGCCAGCAGTTTAGCTCCCCAGTGGACTGAAGCTTTCTTT.

The chain's CDR3 is CASSSGGSYNEQFF. CDR3 DNA: TGTGCCAGCAGCTCAGGGGGCTCCTACAATGAGCAGTTCTTC. This chain connects TRBV7-9 to TRBJ2-1; 7 positions match TRBD1. Losses at the gene ends were 4 bases for V and 0 bases for J; bases not matched to a gene: 0. In germline, CDR1 is SEHNR, CDR2 FQNEAQ (reference sequence). CDR3 length: 14 amino acids. The full variable domain, in which reference TRBV7-9 and TRBJ2-1 provide the parts outside the CDR3, is DTGVSQNPRHKITKRGQNVTFRCDPISEHNRLYWYRQTLGQGPEFLTYFQNEAQLEKSRLLSDRFSAERPKGSFSTLEIQRTEQGDSAMYLCASSSGGSYNEQFFGPGTRLTVL.